The present T cell receptor beta chain was sequenced within a study of T cell responses to AZD1222 COVID-19 vaccine. General study results and limits: Repertoire sampling occurred only after the peak T cell response. The sample set comprised mostly white British donors with more females, and clonal diversity was possibly underestimated. Among those given AZD1222, only 6 or 7 were seropositive at baseline. Along spike, vaccine-associated CD4 TCRs were found throughout, with dominance at 160-218 and 743-854.

A remark on this clone: Antigen specificity is unknown.

CDR1 and CDR2 from the germline V gene are MNHEY and SMNVEV (reference sequence). The CDR3 contains 13 residues. With 0 bases removed from V and 4 bases from J, the gap between germline ends came to 4 bases. Sequenced by immunoSEQ multiplex PCR; TCRdb stores in-frame clones only, minus some. The sample yields more than 95,000 clones, approximately 90% seen once. The V and J genes are TRBV27 and TRBJ1-5; D uncertain. Sequencing used peripheral blood, obtained 28 days after the second AZD1222 dose. This TCR came from an adult who received the AZD1222 COVID-19 vaccine. CDR3 DNA sequence: TGTGCCAGCAGTTTATCTCGGAATCAGCCCCAGCATTTT. The encoded protein is CASSLSRNQPQHF.